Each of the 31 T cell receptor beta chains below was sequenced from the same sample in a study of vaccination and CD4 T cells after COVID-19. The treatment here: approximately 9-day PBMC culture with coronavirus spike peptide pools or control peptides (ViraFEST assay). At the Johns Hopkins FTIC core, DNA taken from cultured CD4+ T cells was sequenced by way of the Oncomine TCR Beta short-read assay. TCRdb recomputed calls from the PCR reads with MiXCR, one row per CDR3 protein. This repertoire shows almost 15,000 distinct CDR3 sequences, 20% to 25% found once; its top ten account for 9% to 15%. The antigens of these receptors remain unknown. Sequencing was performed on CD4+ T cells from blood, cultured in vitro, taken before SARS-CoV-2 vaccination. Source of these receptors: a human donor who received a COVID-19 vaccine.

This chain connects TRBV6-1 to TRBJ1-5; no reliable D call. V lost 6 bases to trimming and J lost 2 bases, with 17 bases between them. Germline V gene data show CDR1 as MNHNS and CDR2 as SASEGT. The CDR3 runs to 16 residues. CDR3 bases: TGTGCCAGCAGGGGGTCGCGTGGCGTGGGCAATCAGCCCCAGCATTTT. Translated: CASRGSRGVGNQPQHF.

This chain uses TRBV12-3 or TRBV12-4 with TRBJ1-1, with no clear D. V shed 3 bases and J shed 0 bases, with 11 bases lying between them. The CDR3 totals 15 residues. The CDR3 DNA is TGTGCCAGCAGTTTGATGGCAGGCGTGAACACTGAAGCTTTCTTT. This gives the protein CASSLMAGVNTEAFF.

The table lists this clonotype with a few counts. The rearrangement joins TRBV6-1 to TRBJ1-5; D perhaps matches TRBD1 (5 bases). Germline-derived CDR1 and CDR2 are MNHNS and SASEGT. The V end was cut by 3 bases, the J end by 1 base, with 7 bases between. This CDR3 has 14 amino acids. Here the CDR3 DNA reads TGTGCCAGCAGTGACTGGGACAGCAATCAGCCCCAGCATTTT. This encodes CASSDWDSNQPQHF.

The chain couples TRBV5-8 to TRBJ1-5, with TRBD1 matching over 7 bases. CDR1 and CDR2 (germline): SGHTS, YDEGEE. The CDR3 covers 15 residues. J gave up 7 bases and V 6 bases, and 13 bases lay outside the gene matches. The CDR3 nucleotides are TGTGCCAGCACGAGACGACAGGGAGGCTGGCAGCCCCAGCATTTT. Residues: CASTRRQGGWQPQHF.

CDR3 amino acids: CASSLGFQGVSEQYF. Written as DNA, the CDR3 is TGTGCCAGCAGCTTAGGATTTCAGGGGGTAAGCGAGCAGTACTTC. This chain uses TRBV11-3 with TRBJ2-7, with 7 positions matching TRBD1. Germline CDR1 and CDR2: SGHNT and YENEEA. CDR3 length equals 15 residues. The V gene end was trimmed by 1 base and the J gene end by 6 bases; junction bases not matched to a gene: 9. Drawing the rest from reference TRBV11-3 and TRBJ2-7, the complete variable domain is EAGVVQSPRYKIIEKKQPVAFWCNPISGHNTLYWYLQNLGQGPELLIRYENEEAVDDSQLPKDRFSAERLKGVDSTLKIQPAELGDSAVYLCASSLGFQGVSEQYFGPGTRLTVT.

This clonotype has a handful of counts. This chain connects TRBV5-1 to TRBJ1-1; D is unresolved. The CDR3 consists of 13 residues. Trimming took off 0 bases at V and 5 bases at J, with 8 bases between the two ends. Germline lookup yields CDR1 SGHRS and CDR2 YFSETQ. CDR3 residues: CASSLDGVTEAFF. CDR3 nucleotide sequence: TGCGCCAGCAGCTTGGATGGAGTAACTGAAGCTTTCTTT.

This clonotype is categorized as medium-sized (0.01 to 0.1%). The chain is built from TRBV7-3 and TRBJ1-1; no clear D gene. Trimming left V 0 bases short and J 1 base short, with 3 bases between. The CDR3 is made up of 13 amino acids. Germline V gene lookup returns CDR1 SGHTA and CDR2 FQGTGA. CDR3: CASSLTGNTEAFF. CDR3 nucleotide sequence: TGTGCCAGCAGCTTAACCGGGAACACTGAAGCTTTCTTT.

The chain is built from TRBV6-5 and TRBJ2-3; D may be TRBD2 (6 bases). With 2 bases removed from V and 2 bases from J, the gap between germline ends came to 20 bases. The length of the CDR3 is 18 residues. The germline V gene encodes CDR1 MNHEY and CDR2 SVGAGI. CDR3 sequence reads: CASSYLVGVVADTDTQYF. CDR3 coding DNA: TGTGCCAGCAGTTACCTCGTGGGGGTGGTAGCGGACACAGATACGCAGTATTTT.

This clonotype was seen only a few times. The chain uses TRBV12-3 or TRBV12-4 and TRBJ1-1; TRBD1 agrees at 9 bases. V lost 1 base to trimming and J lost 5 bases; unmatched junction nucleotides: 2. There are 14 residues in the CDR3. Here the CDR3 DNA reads TGTGCCAGCAGTTTAGGCGGGACAGGGACTGAAGCTTTCTTT. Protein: CASSLGGTGTEAFF.

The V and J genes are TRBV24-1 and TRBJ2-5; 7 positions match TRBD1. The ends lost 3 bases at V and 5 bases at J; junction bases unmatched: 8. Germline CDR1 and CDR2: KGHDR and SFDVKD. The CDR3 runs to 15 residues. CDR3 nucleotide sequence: TGTGCCACCAGTGATACCCGAACAGGGGAGGAGACCCAGTACTTC. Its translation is CATSDTRTGEETQYF.

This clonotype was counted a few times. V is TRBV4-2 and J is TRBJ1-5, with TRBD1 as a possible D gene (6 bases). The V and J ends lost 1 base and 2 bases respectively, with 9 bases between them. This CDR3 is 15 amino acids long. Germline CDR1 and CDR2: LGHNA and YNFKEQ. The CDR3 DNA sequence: TGTGCCAGCAGCCAAGGGACAGAGGGCAATCAGCCCCAGCATTTT. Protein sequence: CASSQGTEGNQPQHF.

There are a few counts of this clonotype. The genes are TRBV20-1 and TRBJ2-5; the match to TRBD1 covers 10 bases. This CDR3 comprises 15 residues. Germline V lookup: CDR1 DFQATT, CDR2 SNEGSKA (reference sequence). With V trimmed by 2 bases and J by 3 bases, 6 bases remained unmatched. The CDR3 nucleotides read TGCAGTGCTAGAAATCCCGGGACAGGGGAAGAGACCCAGTACTTC. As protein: CSARNPGTGEETQYF.

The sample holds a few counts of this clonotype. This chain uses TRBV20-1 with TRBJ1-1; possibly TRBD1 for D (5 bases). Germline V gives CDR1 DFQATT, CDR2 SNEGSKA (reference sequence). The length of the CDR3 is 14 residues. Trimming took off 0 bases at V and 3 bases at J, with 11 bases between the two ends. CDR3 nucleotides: TGCAGTGCTAGAGATCAAGGGGCAGACACTGAAGCTTTCTTT. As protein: CSARDQGADTEAFF.

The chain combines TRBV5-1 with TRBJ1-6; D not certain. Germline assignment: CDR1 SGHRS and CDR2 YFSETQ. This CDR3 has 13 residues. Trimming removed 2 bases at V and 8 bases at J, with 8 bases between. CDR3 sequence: CASSFSADSPLHF. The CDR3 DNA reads TGCGCCAGCAGCTTCTCGGCTGATTCACCCCTCCACTTT.

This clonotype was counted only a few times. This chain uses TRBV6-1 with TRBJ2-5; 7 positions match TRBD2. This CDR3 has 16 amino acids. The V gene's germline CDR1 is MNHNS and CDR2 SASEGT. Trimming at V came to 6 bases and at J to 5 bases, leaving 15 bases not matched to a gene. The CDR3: CASRRAGQLQLETQYF. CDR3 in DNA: TGTGCCAGCAGGAGAGCGGGGCAGCTCCAGTTGGAGACCCAGTACTTC.

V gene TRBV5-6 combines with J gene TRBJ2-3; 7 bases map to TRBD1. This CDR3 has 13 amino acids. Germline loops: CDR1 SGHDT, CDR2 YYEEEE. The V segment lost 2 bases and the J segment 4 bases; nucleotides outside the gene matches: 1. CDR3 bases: TGTGCCAGCAGCTTACAGGGGCCAGATACGCAGTATTTT. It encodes CASSLQGPDTQYF.

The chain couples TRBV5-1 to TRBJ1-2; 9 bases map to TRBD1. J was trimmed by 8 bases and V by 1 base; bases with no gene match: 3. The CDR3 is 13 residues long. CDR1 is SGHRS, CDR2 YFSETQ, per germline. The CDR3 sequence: CASSLTGGRGYTF. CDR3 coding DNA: TGCGCCAGCAGCTTGACAGGGGGCCGGGGCTACACCTTC.

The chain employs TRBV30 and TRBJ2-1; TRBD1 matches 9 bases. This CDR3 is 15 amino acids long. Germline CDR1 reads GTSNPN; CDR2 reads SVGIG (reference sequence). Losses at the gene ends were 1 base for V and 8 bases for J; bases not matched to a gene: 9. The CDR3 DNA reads TGTGCCTGGAGTGAAGGGACAGGGATTTTGGATGAGCAGTTCTTC. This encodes CAWSEGTGILDEQFF.

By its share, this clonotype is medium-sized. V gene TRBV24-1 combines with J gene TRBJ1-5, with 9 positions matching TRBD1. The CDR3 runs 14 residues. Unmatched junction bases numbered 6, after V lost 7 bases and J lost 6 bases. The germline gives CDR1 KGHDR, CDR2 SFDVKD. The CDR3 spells CATSLQGAGQPQHF. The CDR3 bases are TGTGCCACCAGCCTACAGGGGGCCGGTCAGCCCCAGCATTTT.

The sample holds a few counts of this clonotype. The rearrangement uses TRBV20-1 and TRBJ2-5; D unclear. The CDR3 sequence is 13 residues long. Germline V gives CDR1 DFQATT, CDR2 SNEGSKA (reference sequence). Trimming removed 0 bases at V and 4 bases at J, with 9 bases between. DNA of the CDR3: TGCAGTGCTAGAGATGCCAATCGAGAGACCCAGTACTTC. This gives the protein CSARDANRETQYF.

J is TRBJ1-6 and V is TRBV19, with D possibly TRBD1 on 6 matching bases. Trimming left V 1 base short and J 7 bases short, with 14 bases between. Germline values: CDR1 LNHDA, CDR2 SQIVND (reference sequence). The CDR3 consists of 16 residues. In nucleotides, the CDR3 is TGTGCCAGTAGTATAGGTATCGACAGGAGAAATTCACCCCTCCACTTT. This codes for CASSIGIDRRNSPLHF.

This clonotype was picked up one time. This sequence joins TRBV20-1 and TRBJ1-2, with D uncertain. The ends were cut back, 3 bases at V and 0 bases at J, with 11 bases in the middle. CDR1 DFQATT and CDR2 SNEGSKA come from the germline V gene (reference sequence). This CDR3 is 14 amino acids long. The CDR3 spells CSASWSASNYGYTF. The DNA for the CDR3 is TGCAGTGCTAGTTGGTCTGCTTCTAACTATGGCTACACCTTC.

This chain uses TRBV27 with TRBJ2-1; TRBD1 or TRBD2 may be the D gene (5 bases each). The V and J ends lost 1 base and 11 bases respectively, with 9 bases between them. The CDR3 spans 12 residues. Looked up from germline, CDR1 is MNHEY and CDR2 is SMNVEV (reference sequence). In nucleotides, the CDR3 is TGTGCCAGCAGTTTATACGAGGGGCAGCAGTTCTTC. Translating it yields CASSLYEGQQFF.

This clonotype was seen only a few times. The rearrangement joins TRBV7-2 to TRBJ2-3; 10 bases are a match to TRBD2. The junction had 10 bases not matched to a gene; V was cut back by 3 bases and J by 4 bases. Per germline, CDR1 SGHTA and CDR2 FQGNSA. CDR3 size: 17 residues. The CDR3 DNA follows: TGTGCCAGCAGCTTCAGGGCTAGCGGGGGTCCCTCAGATACGCAGTATTTT. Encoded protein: CASSFRASGGPSDTQYF. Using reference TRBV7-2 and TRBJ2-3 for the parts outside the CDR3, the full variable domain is GAGVSQSPSNKVTEKGKDVELRCDPISGHTALYWYRQSLGQGLEFLIYFQGNSAPDKSGLPSDRFSAERTGGSVSTLTIQRTQQEDSAVYLCASSFRASGGPSDTQYFGPGTRLTVL.

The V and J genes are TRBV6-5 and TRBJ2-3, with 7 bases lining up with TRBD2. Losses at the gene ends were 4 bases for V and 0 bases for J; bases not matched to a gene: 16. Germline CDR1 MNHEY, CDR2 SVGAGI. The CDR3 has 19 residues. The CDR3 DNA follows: TGTGCCAGCAGTTCTCCGGGGAGCGGGGAATACTCTAGCACAGATACGCAGTATTTT. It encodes CASSSPGSGEYSSTDTQYF.

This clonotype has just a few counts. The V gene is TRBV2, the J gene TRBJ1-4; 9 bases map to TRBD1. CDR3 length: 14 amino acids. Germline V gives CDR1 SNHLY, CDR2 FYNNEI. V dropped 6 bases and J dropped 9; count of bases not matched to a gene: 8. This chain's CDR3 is CASSLDRGGKKLFF. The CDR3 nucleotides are TGTGCCAGCAGCTTGGACAGGGGAGGGAAAAAACTGTTTTTT.

Here the CDR3 reads CAWSPDVNYEQYF. The CDR3 region has the DNA TGTGCCTGGAGTCCGGACGTGAACTACGAGCAGTACTTC. This chain joins TRBV30 and TRBJ2-7; D not resolved. V lost 2 bases to trimming and J lost 3 bases, with 11 bases between them. The germline CDR1 and CDR2 sequences are GTSNPN and SVGIG (reference sequence). The CDR3 has 13 amino acids. The whole variable domain, remainder taken from reference TRBV30 and TRBJ2-7, is SQTIHQWPATLVQPVGSPLSLECTVEGTSNPNLYWYRQAAGRGLQLLFYSVGIGQISSEVPQNLSASRPQDRQFILSSKKLLLSDSGFYLCAWSPDVNYEQYFGPGTRLTVT.

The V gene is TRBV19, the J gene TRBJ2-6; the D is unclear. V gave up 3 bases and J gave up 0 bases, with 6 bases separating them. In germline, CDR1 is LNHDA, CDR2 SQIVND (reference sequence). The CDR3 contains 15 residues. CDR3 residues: CASSIGGSGANVLTF. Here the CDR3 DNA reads TGTGCCAGTAGTATCGGCGGCTCTGGGGCCAACGTCCTGACTTTC.

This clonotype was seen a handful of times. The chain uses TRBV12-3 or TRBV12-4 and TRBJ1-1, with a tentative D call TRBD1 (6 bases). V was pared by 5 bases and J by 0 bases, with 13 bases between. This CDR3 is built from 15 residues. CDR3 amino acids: CASSRQAMMNTEAFF. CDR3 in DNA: TGTGCCAGCAGTCGACAGGCGATGATGAACACTGAAGCTTTCTTT.

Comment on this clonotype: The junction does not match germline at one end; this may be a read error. CDR3 coding DNA: TGTGCCAGCAGCTTGGGGGTGGACGGTCGAGGTGGGGCCAACGTCCTGACTTTC. Translating gives CASSLGVDGRGGANVLTF. V gene TRBV5-3 combines with J gene TRBJ2-6; D might be TRBD1 or TRBD2, each matching 5 bases. TRBV5-3 is sorted into the ORF group, with uncertain function. This CDR3 spans 18 amino acids.

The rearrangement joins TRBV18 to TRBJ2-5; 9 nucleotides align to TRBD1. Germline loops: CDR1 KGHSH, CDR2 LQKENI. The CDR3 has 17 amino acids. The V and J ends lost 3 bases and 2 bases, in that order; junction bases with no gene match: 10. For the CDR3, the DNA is TGTGCCAGCTCACCGGGACAGGGAAGAAAAGGGCAAGAGACCCAGTACTTC. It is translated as CASSPGQGRKGQETQYF. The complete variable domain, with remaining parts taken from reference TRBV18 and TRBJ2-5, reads NAGVMQNPRHLVRRRGQEARLRCSPMKGHSHVYWYRQLPEEGLKFMVYLQKENIIDESGMPKERFSAEFPKEGPSILRIQQVVRGDSAAYFCASSPGQGRKGQETQYFGPGTRLLVL.